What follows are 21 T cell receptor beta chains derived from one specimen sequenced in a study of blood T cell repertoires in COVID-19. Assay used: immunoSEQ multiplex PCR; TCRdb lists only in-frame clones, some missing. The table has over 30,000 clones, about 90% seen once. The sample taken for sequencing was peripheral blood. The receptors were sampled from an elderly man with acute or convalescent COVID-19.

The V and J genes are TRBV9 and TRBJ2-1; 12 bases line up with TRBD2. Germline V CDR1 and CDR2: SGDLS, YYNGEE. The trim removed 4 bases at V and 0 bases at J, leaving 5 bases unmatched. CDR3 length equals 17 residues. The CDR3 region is CASSSSGGVSSYNEQFF. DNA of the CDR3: TGTGCCAGCAGCTCTAGCGGGGGGGTGAGCTCCTACAATGAGCAGTTCTTC.

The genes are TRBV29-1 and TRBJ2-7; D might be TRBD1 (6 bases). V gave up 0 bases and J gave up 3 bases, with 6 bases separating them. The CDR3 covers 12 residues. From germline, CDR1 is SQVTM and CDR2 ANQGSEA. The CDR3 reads CSVEEGGYEQYF. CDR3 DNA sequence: TGCAGCGTTGAAGAAGGGGGCTACGAGCAGTACTTC.

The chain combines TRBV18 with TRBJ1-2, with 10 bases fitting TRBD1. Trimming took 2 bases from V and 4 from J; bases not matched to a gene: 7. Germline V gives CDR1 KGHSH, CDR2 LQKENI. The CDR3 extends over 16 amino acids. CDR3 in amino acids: CASSPGGQGLIYGYTF. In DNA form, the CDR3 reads TGTGCCAGCTCACCAGGGGGACAGGGGCTAATCTATGGCTACACCTTC.

CDR3 in DNA: TGTGCCAGCAGGTCAGGGAACACTGAAGCTTTCTTT. This translates into CASRSGNTEAFF. J is TRBJ1-1 and V is TRBV2; D uncertain. The CDR3 has 12 residues. Trimming cost V 6 bases and J 1 base, with 6 bases left between them. Per the germline V gene, CDR1 is SNHLY and CDR2 is FYNNEI. Combining the CDR3 with reference TRBV2 and TRBJ1-1 gives the whole variable domain EPEVTQTPSHQVTQMGQEVILRCVPISNHLYFYWYRQILGQKVEFLVSFYNNEISEKSEIFDDQFSVERPDGSNFTLKIRSTKLEDSAMYFCASRSGNTEAFFGQGTRLTVV.

The CDR3 nucleotides read TGTGCCGTCCAGGGGCCCTCCTATCAGCCCCAGCATTTT. Residues: CAVQGPSYQPQHF. The chain carries TRBV28 and TRBJ1-5, with a possible D match to TRBD1 (6 bases). V was pared by 11 bases and J by 5 bases, with 16 bases between. CDR1 is MDHEN and CDR2 is SYDVKM in the germline V gene. The CDR3 loop spans 13 amino acids.

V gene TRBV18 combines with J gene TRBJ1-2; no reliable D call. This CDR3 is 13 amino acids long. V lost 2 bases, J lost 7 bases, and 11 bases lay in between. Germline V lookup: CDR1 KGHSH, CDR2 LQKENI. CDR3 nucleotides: TGTGCCAGCTCACCATACGAGCAGGTTGGCTACACCTTC. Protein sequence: CASSPYEQVGYTF.

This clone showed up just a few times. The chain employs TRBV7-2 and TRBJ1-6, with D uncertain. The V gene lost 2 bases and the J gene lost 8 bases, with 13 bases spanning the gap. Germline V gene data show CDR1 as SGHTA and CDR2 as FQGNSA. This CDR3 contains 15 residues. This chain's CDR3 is CASSLWYDTYSPLHF. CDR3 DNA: TGTGCCAGCAGCTTATGGTATGACACCTATTCACCCCTCCACTTT.

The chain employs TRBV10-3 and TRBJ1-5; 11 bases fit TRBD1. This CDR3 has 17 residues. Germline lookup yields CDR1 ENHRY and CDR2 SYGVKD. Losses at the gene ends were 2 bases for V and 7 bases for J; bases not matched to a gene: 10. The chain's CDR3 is CAISEPQGQGARQPQHF. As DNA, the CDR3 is TGTGCCATCAGTGAGCCGCAAGGACAGGGGGCTCGCCAGCCCCAGCATTTT.

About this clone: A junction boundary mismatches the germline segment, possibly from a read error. CDR3 DNA: TGTGCCAGCAGTCCCCAGTACGGGCGGGCCCCTGATTTT. Translation gives CASSPQYGRAPDF. This chain links TRBV27 with TRBJ2-3; possible D gene TRBD2, 5 bases. Germline lookup yields CDR1 MNHEY and CDR2 SMNVEV (reference sequence). CDR3 length: 13 residues.

DNA of the CDR3: TGTGCCAGCAGTGAAGCCTCCAGGGTCGGGAAACTGTTTTTT. Translated, it gives CASSEASRVGKLFF. The rearrangement uses TRBV6-1 and TRBJ1-4; tentatively, D is TRBD1 (5 bases). The V gene lost 0 bases and the J gene lost 11 bases, with 13 bases spanning the gap. The CDR3 is 14 residues long. Germline V CDR1 and CDR2: MNHNS, SASEGT.

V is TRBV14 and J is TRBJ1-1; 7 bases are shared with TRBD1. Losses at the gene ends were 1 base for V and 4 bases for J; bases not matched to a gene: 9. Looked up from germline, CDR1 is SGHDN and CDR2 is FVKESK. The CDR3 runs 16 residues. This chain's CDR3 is CASSQVGGRGRTEAFF. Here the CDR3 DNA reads TGTGCCAGCAGCCAAGTAGGGGGAAGGGGGCGCACTGAAGCTTTCTTT.

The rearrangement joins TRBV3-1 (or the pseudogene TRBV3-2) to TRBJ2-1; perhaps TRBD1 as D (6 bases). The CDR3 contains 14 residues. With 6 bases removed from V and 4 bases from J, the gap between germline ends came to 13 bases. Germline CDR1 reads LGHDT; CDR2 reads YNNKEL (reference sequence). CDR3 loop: CASRPKGVYNEQFF. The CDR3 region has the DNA TGTGCCAGCAGACCGAAGGGGGTTTACAATGAGCAGTTCTTC.

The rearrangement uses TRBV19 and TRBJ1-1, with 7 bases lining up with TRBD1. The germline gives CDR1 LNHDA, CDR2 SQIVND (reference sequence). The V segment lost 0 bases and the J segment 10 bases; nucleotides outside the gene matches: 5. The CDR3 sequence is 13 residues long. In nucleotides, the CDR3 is TGTGCCAGTAGTATAGACGGGACAGCCAGAGCTTTCTTT. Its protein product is CASSIDGTARAFF.

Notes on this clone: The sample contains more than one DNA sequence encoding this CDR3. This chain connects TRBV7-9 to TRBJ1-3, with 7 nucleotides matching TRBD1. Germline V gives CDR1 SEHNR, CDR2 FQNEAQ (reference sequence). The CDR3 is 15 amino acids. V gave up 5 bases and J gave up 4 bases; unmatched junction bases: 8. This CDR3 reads CASSPRGVSGNTIYF. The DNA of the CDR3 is TGTGCCAGCAGCCCCAGGGGGGTTTCCGGAAACACCATATATTTT.

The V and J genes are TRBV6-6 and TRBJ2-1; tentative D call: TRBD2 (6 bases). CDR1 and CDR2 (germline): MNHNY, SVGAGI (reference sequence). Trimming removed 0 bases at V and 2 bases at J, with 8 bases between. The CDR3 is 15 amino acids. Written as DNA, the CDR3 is TGTGCCAGCAGTTACTCCCCGGGGGCCTACAATGAGCAGTTCTTC. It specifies CASSYSPGAYNEQFF.

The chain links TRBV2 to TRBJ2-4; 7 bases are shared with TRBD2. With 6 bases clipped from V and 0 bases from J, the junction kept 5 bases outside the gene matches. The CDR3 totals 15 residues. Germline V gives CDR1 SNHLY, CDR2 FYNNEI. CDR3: CASSQSGVAKNIQYF. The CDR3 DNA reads TGTGCCAGCAGCCAGAGCGGGGTAGCCAAAAACATTCAGTACTTC.

The CDR3, as DNA: TGTGCCGGAAGACCGAGGTTGCGGAACACTGAAGCTTTCTTT. Its translation is CAGRPRLRNTEAFF. The chain is built from TRBV30 and TRBJ1-1; D not certain. Germline CDR1 GTSNPN, CDR2 SVGIG (reference sequence). The length of the CDR3 is 14 residues. Trimming took 8 bases from V and 1 from J, leaving 17 bases between them.

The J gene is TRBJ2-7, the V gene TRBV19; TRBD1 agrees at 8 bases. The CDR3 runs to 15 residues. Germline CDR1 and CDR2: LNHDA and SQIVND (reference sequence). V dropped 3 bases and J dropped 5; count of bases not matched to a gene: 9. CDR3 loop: CASSIFPRQGNEQYF. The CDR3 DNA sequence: TGTGCCAGTAGTATTTTCCCTAGACAGGGGAACGAGCAGTACTTC.

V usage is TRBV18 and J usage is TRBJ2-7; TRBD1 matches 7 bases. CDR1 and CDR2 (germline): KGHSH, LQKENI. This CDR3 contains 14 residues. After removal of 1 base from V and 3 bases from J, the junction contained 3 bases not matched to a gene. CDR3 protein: CASSPLRDSYEQYF. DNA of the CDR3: TGTGCCAGCTCACCACTCCGGGACAGCTACGAGCAGTACTTC.

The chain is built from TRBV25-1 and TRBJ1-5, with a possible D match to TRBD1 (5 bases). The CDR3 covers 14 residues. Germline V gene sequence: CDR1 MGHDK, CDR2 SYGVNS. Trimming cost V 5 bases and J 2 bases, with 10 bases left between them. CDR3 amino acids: CASSPGRGNQPQHF. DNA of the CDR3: TGTGCCAGCAGTCCAGGGCGCGGCAATCAGCCCCAGCATTTT.

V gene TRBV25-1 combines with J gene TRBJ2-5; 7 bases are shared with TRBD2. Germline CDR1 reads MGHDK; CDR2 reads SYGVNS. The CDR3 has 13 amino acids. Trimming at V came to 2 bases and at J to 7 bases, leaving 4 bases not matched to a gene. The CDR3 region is CASSERGVGTQYF. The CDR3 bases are TGTGCCAGCAGTGAACGGGGGGTTGGGACCCAGTACTTC.